A selection of T cell receptor beta chains follows, all from one sample in a study of blood T cell repertoires in COVID-19. Generated by immunoSEQ multiplex PCR, the TCRdb table keeps only in-frame clones and is missing some. The sample includes a few hundred thousand clones, approximately 90% of them seen just once. Sample: peripheral blood. Receptors originate from a man between 18 and 29 years old with active or convalescent COVID-19. Each CDR3 is given with its conserved first and last residue. D genes are given only for firm matches. Clone size is shown for a subset of rows, as once, few, many or a class of expanded clone.

clone size: -; D gene: -; V gene: TRBV7-2; J gene: TRBJ2-3; CDR3 protein: CASRKMESTDTQYF; CDR3 DNA: TGTGCCAGCAGAAAGATGGAGAGCACAGATACGCAGTATTTT
clone size: -; D gene: -; V gene: TRBV9; J gene: TRBJ1-1; CDR3 protein: CASSVVAGLRNTEAFF; CDR3 DNA: TGTGCCAGCAGCGTAGTAGCGGGTCTCAGGAACACTGAAGCTTTCTTT
clone size: -; D gene: -; V gene: TRBV7-8; J gene: TRBJ2-7; CDR3 protein: CASSRTEFYEQYF; CDR3 DNA: TGTGCCAGCAGTAGGACTGAGTTCTACGAGCAGTACTTC
clone size: -; D gene: TRBD1; V gene: TRBV15; J gene: TRBJ1-6; CDR3 protein: CATSRVRGLSPLHF; CDR3 DNA: TGTGCCACCAGCAGAGTTAGGGGGCTATCACCCCTCCACTTT
clone size: -; D gene: -; V gene: TRBV24-1; J gene: TRBJ2-7; CDR3 protein: CATSDSGAGDPYEQYF; CDR3 DNA: TGTGCCACCAGTGATTCCGGGGCAGGGGACCCCTACGAGCAGTACTTC
clone size: once; D gene: -; V gene: TRBV5-1; J gene: TRBJ1-3; CDR3 protein: CASSSDSASGNTIYF; CDR3 DNA: TGCGCCAGCAGTTCGGACAGTGCGTCTGGAAACACCATATATTTT
clone size: once; D gene: -; V gene: TRBV4-3; J gene: TRBJ1-2; CDR3 protein: CASSQGTVSTALTGYTF; CDR3 DNA: TGCGCCAGCAGCCAAGGAACAGTATCGACCGCATTGACTGGCTACACCTTC
clone size: once; D gene: TRBD2; V gene: TRBV5-1; J gene: TRBJ2-1; CDR3 protein: CASSLVSGRRNEQFF; CDR3 DNA: TGCGCCAGCAGCTTGGTTAGCGGGAGGAGGAATGAGCAGTTCTTC
clone size: few; D gene: -; V gene: TRBV4-1; J gene: TRBJ1-2; CDR3 protein: CASSQEGRSGGYTF; CDR3 DNA: TGCGCCAGCAGCCAAGAAGGGAGGTCAGGTGGCTACACCTTC
clone size: -; D gene: -; V gene: TRBV15; J gene: TRBJ1-3; CDR3 protein: CATSTRAAGNTIYF; CDR3 DNA: TGTGCCACCAGCACCAGGGCTGCTGGAAACACCATATATTTT
clone size: -; D gene: -; V gene: TRBV4-1; J gene: TRBJ1-5; CDR3 protein: CASSQVQGSSNQPQHF; CDR3 DNA: TGCGCCAGCAGCCAAGTTCAGGGCAGTAGCAATCAGCCCCAGCATTTT
clone size: -; D gene: -; V gene: TRBV3-1/TRBV3-2; J gene: TRBJ1-2; CDR3 protein: CASSPKDRNYGYTF; CDR3 DNA: TGTGCCAGCAGTCCAAAGGACAGAAACTATGGCTACACCTTC
clone size: -; D gene: -; V gene: TRBV6-5; J gene: TRBJ1-2; CDR3 protein: CASSYRGFNYGYTF; CDR3 DNA: TGTGCCAGCAGTTACAGGGGTTTTAACTATGGCTACACCTTC
clone size: once; D gene: TRBD2; V gene: TRBV7-2; J gene: TRBJ2-4; CDR3 protein: CASSLDSRGGPNIQYF; CDR3 DNA: TGTGCCAGCAGCTTAGACTCGCGGGGGGGTCCTAACATTCAGTACTTC
clone size: -; D gene: TRBD2; V gene: TRBV2; J gene: TRBJ2-1; CDR3 protein: CASSEARSSGGDEQFF; CDR3 DNA: TGTGCCAGCAGTGAAGCGCGGTCTAGCGGGGGCGATGAGCAGTTCTTC
clone size: -; D gene: -; V gene: TRBV5-4; J gene: TRBJ1-5; CDR3 protein: CASSRSYPGREGPQHF; CDR3 DNA: TGTGCCAGCAGCCGATCGTACCCAGGGAGGGAGGGGCCCCAGCATTTT
clone size: -; D gene: TRBD1; V gene: TRBV5-4; J gene: TRBJ2-5; CDR3 protein: CASSSRQGSGTQYF; CDR3 DNA: TGTGCCAGCAGCTCAAGACAGGGGTCGGGGACCCAGTACTTC
clone size: -; D gene: -; V gene: TRBV12-5; J gene: TRBJ2-3; CDR3 protein: CASVEGSGNTQYF; CDR3 DNA: TGTGCTAGTGTAGAGGGCTCGGGTAATACGCAGTATTTT
clone size: -; D gene: -; V gene: TRBV4-3; J gene: TRBJ1-4; CDR3 protein: CASSQERTNEKLFF; CDR3 DNA: TGCGCCAGCAGCCAAGAGAGGACTAATGAAAAACTGTTTTTT
clone size: -; D gene: TRBD2; V gene: TRBV7-6; J gene: TRBJ2-7; CDR3 protein: CASSREAGPTYEQYF; CDR3 DNA: TGTGCCAGCAGCCGCGAAGCGGGACCGACCTACGAGCAGTACTTC
clone size: -; D gene: TRBD1; V gene: TRBV9; J gene: TRBJ1-1; CDR3 protein: CASKPDRGSGTEAFF; CDR3 DNA: TGTGCCAGTAAGCCGGACAGGGGCTCGGGCACTGAAGCTTTCTTT
clone size: -; D gene: -; V gene: TRBV7-9; J gene: TRBJ1-1; CDR3 protein: CASSLAGQKGTEAFF; CDR3 DNA: TGTGCCAGCAGCTTAGCAGGTCAGAAGGGGACTGAAGCTTTCTTT
clone size: -; D gene: TRBD2; V gene: TRBV7-9; J gene: TRBJ2-1; CDR3 protein: CASSLPAGLAGDKEQFF; CDR3 DNA: TGTGCCAGCAGCTTACCAGCAGGACTAGCGGGAGATAAAGAGCAGTTCTTC
clone size: -; D gene: TRBD1; V gene: TRBV19; J gene: TRBJ1-5; CDR3 protein: CASSVRDSSNQPQHF; CDR3 DNA: TGTGCCAGTAGTGTCCGGGACAGTAGCAATCAGCCCCAGCATTTT
clone size: -; D gene: -; V gene: TRBV29-1; J gene: TRBJ1-1; CDR3 protein: CSVELGAGAEAFF; CDR3 DNA: TGCAGCGTTGAGTTGGGGGCTGGGGCTGAAGCTTTCTTT
clone size: -; D gene: TRBD1; V gene: TRBV6-2/TRBV6-3; J gene: TRBJ1-6; CDR3 protein: CASSVVAGTAPSPLHF; CDR3 DNA: TGTGCCAGCAGTGTCGTCGCTGGGACAGCCCCTTCACCCCTCCACTTT
clone size: few; D gene: -; V gene: TRBV20-1; J gene: TRBJ1-2; CDR3 protein: CSARAPGYTF; CDR3 DNA: TGCAGTGCTAGGGCCCCAGGCTACACCTTC
clone size: -; D gene: -; V gene: TRBV11-2; J gene: TRBJ2-7; CDR3 protein: CASSLGLGEAYEQYF; CDR3 DNA: TGTGCCAGCAGCTTAGGTCTCGGTGAGGCCTACGAGCAGTACTTC
clone size: -; D gene: -; V gene: TRBV5-5; J gene: TRBJ1-5; CDR3 protein: CASSLELQGGNQPQHF; CDR3 DNA: TGTGCCAGCAGCTTGGAATTACAGGGAGGCAATCAGCCCCAGCATTTT
clone size: few; D gene: TRBD1; V gene: TRBV29-1; J gene: TRBJ1-2; CDR3 protein: CSVGPYRGDYGYTF; CDR3 DNA: TGCAGCGTTGGGCCGTACAGGGGGGACTATGGCTACACCTTC
clone size: few; D gene: -; V gene: TRBV6-6; J gene: TRBJ1-3; CDR3 protein: CASSFGASGNTIYF; CDR3 DNA: TGTGCCAGCAGTTTTGGGGCCTCTGGAAACACCATATATTTT
clone size: -; D gene: TRBD2; V gene: TRBV5-1; J gene: TRBJ2-3; CDR3 protein: CASSMTSGGAGDTQYF; CDR3 DNA: TGCGCCAGCAGCATGACTAGCGGGGGGGCCGGAGATACGCAGTATTTT
clone size: -; D gene: -; V gene: TRBV27; J gene: TRBJ1-5; CDR3 protein: CASSAASNQPQHF; CDR3 DNA: TGTGCCAGCAGTGCAGCGAGCAATCAGCCCCAGCATTTT
clone size: -; D gene: -; V gene: TRBV6-6; J gene: TRBJ2-7; CDR3 protein: CASTRIEQYF; CDR3 DNA: TGTGCCAGCACGAGGATAGAGCAGTACTTC
clone size: -; D gene: TRBD1; V gene: TRBV24-1; J gene: TRBJ1-6; CDR3 protein: CATSDPQGEDSYNSPLHF; CDR3 DNA: TGTGCCACCAGTGACCCCCAGGGGGAAGACTCCTATAATTCACCCCTCCACTTT
clone size: -; D gene: -; V gene: TRBV9; J gene: TRBJ1-3; CDR3 protein: CASSVGPPSGNTIYF; CDR3 DNA: TGTGCCAGCAGCGTGGGGCCCCCCTCTGGAAACACCATATATTTT
clone size: -; D gene: -; V gene: TRBV19; J gene: TRBJ1-4; CDR3 protein: CASSPFGGLGEKLFF; CDR3 DNA: TGTGCCAGTAGTCCTTTTGGCGGGCTTGGTGAAAAACTGTTTTTT
clone size: -; D gene: TRBD1; V gene: TRBV19; J gene: TRBJ1-4; CDR3 protein: CASSRTGSYEKLFF; CDR3 DNA: TGTGCCAGTAGCCGGACAGGGTCCTATGAAAAACTGTTTTTT
clone size: -; D gene: TRBD1; V gene: TRBV27; J gene: TRBJ2-7; CDR3 protein: CASSFLRDRDYEQYF; CDR3 DNA: TGTGCCAGCAGTTTTCTCCGGGACAGGGACTACGAGCAGTACTTC
clone size: -; D gene: -; V gene: TRBV28; J gene: TRBJ2-7; CDR3 protein: CASSFGVDYEQYF; CDR3 DNA: TGTGCCAGCAGTTTCGGGGTAGACTACGAGCAGTACTTC
clone size: -; D gene: -; V gene: TRBV4-1; J gene: TRBJ2-2; CDR3 protein: CASSQQTGNTGELFF; CDR3 DNA: TGCGCCAGCAGCCAACAGACAGGCAACACCGGGGAGCTGTTTTTT
clone size: -; D gene: -; V gene: TRBV7-2; J gene: TRBJ2-2; CDR3 protein: CASSLRLTTGELFF; CDR3 DNA: TGTGCCAGCAGCTTAAGGCTGACTACCGGGGAGCTGTTTTTT
clone size: -; D gene: -; V gene: TRBV29-1; J gene: TRBJ1-2; CDR3 protein: CSVDGGTF; CDR3 DNA: TGCAGCGTTGACGGGGGAACCTTC
clone size: few; D gene: TRBD2; V gene: TRBV5-1; J gene: TRBJ2-1; CDR3 protein: CASSYAGLAGVYNEQFF; CDR3 DNA: TGCGCCAGCAGCTATGCCGGACTAGCGGGAGTTTACAATGAGCAGTTCTTC
clone size: -; D gene: -; V gene: TRBV4-1; J gene: TRBJ1-5; CDR3 protein: CASSNGQSSNQPQHF; CDR3 DNA: TGCGCCAGCAGCAACGGACAGTCTAGCAATCAGCCCCAGCATTTT
clone size: -; D gene: TRBD1; V gene: TRBV9; J gene: TRBJ2-7; CDR3 protein: CASSATGTGVYEQYF; CDR3 DNA: TGTGCCAGCAGCGCGACCGGGACAGGGGTCTACGAGCAGTACTTC
clone size: once; D gene: -; V gene: TRBV7-8; J gene: TRBJ2-2; CDR3 protein: CASSRDRGTGELFF; CDR3 DNA: TGTGCCAGCAGCCGAGACCGAGGCACCGGGGAGCTGTTTTTT